The 24 T cell receptor beta chains reported below all come from one sample, sequenced in a study of identical twins (TCRdb year 2016). Library preparation used 5' RACE. Instrument used: Illumina HiSeq 2000. In-frame beta chains were kept once TCRdb had trimmed the public reads at Q25 with fastp and called clones with MiXCR. Merged by CDR3 protein, the rows form single entries marked with the most common genes and DNA. The sample table shows 1.5 million to 2 million distinct CDR3 sequences, and about 31% are seen once. More than 0.25% of the sample comes from the top ten. The sample consisted of cord blood. Receptors originate from a newborn girl in good health.

Comments on this clonotype: One end of the junction does not line up with germline, which may come from a read error. V usage is TRBV20-1 and J usage is TRBJ1-1; perhaps TRBD1 as D (6 bases). The CDR3 is 15 residues long. Germline V lookup: CDR1 DFQATT, CDR2 SNEGSKA (reference sequence). The chain's CDR3 is CSTSRDGGLNTEAFF. CDR3 in DNA: TGCAGTACTAGCAGGGACGGGGGCCTGAACACTGAAGCTTTCTTT.

This clonotype has just a few counts. The gene calls are TRBV28 and TRBJ1-5; D call uncertain. Deletions cut 2 bases from V and 11 bases from J, with 13 bases between. The germline CDR1 and CDR2 sequences are MDHEN and SYDVKM. This CDR3 spans 13 amino acids. The DNA for the CDR3 is TGTGCCAGCAGTTTACCTGCGAGGTCAGCCCAGCATTTT. Protein product: CASSLPARSAQHF. The full variable domain, completed using reference TRBV28 and TRBJ1-5, is DVKVTQSSRYLVKRTGEKVFLECVQDMDHENMFWYRQDPGLGLRLIYFSYDVKMKEKGDIPEGYSVSREKKERFSLILESASTNQTSMYLCASSLPARSAQHFGDGTRLSIL.

V is TRBV3-1 and J is TRBJ2-7; tentatively, D is TRBD1 (6 bases). V was pared by 1 base and J by 3 bases, with 13 bases between. The CDR3 contains 15 residues. CDR1 is LGHDT and CDR2 is YNNKEL in the germline V gene (reference sequence). Here the CDR3 DNA reads TGTGCCAGCAGCCAAGTGCCACAGGGTTTCTACGAGCAGTACTTC. Amino acids: CASSQVPQGFYEQYF.

CDR3 DNA sequence: TGCAGTGCTAGAGTTCCTAGCGGGATATCAGATACGCAGTATTTT. Its translation: CSARVPSGISDTQYF. The chain links TRBV20-1 to TRBJ2-3; TRBD2 matches at 9 bases. Trimming removed 1 base from V and 4 bases from J; junction bases left unmatched: 6. Germline V gene lookup returns CDR1 DFQATT and CDR2 SNEGSKA (reference sequence). CDR3 length: 15 residues.

This clonotype came up many times. The chain uses TRBV12-3 or TRBV12-4 and TRBJ2-4, with 12 bases that match TRBD2. The length of the CDR3 is 15 residues. The junction had 3 bases not matched to a gene; V was cut back by 5 bases and J by 4 bases. CDR3 bases: TGTGCCAGCAGTCCCGGGACTAGCGGGAAAAACATTCAGTACTTC. Amino acids: CASSPGTSGKNIQYF.

The DNA of the CDR3 is TGCAGTGCTAAGACCGGGACGCAGGGTTTCGAGCAGTACTTC. Protein: CSAKTGTQGFEQYF. This chain joins TRBV20-1 and TRBJ2-7, with D possibly called TRBD1 or TRBD2 (5 bases each). The CDR3 is made up of 14 amino acids. The ends were cut back, 4 bases at V and 6 bases at J, with 19 bases in the middle. Germline CDR1 reads DFQATT; CDR2 reads SNEGSKA (reference sequence).

The chain carries TRBV3-1 and TRBJ1-1; unclear D gene. Per germline, CDR1 LGHDT and CDR2 YNNKEL (reference sequence). The V end lost 2 bases, the J end lost 7 bases, and 11 bases lay between the germline ends. The CDR3 runs 13 residues. CDR3 region: CASSQPEGSEAFF. CDR3 sequence (DNA): TGTGCCAGCAGCCAACCCGAGGGAAGTGAAGCTTTCTTT.

This clonotype was observed a few times. The CDR3 is CASSPGGPYNEQFF. DNA of the CDR3: TGTGCCAGCAGTCCGGGAGGGCCCTACAATGAGCAGTTCTTC. J is TRBJ2-1 and V is TRBV2; 8 bases fit TRBD2. Trimming took 5 bases from V and 2 from J; bases not matched to a gene: 2. This CDR3 has 14 residues. CDR1 is SNHLY and CDR2 is FYNNEI in the germline V gene.

V usage is TRBV25-1 and J usage is TRBJ2-1; D not certain. TRBJ2-7 matches the DNA end more closely, so the J call is doubtful. The germline V gene encodes CDR1 MGHDK and CDR2 SYGVNS. The CDR3 has 12 residues. CDR3 amino acids: CASSGPNNEQYF. The CDR3 bases are TGTGCCAGCAGTGGACCCAACAATGAGCAGTACTTC.

The gene calls are TRBV20-1 and TRBJ1-2; TRBD1 might be the D (5 bases). The V gene lost 7 bases and the J gene lost 4 bases, with 10 bases spanning the gap. There are 11 residues in the CDR3. CDR1 DFQATT and CDR2 SNEGSKA come from the germline V gene (reference sequence). The DNA of the CDR3 is TGCAGTGTTCAGGGTCTCTATGGCTACACCTTC. It translates to CSVQGLYGYTF.

This clonotype was recorded many times. V and J are TRBV6-6 and TRBJ2-7; TRBD1 matches at 7 bases. The CDR3 has 14 amino acids. Trimming took 0 bases from V and 5 from J; bases not matched to a gene: 4. CDR1 is MNHNY, CDR2 SVGAGI, per germline (reference sequence). The CDR3 here is CASSYSTGVHEQYF. Here the CDR3 DNA reads TGTGCCAGCAGTTACTCCACAGGGGTCCACGAGCAGTACTTC.

V usage is TRBV20-1 and J usage is TRBJ2-7; D gene uncertain. CDR1 is DFQATT and CDR2 is SNEGSKA in the germline V gene (reference sequence). This CDR3 is 13 amino acids long. V was shortened by 1 base and J by 2 bases, with 9 bases between the two germline ends. The CDR3 DNA sequence: TGCAGTGCTAGAGCCAGCCAGGCCTACGAGCAGTACTTC. Residues: CSARASQAYEQYF.

The chain couples TRBV11-2 to TRBJ2-5; the D gene is possibly TRBD1 (6 bases). Trimming removed 5 bases at V and 5 bases at J, with 18 bases between. CDR3 size: 15 residues. CDR1 SGHAT and CDR2 FQNNGV come from the germline V gene. CDR3 amino acids: CASSPIKGDGETQYF. The CDR3 nucleotides are TGTGCCAGCAGCCCAATAAAGGGGGACGGTGAGACCCAGTACTTC.

This chain links TRBV25-1 with TRBJ2-7; maybe TRBD1 (9 bases). V was trimmed by 5 bases and J by 7 bases, leaving 21 bases between them. CDR1 is MGHDK, CDR2 SYGVNS, per germline. CDR3 length: 15 residues. In DNA form, the CDR3 reads TGTGCCAGCAGTTTGGAAGGACAGGGGACTAGGGAGCAGTACTTC. This gives the protein CASSLEGQGTREQYF.

Here the CDR3 DNA reads TGCGCCACCACGACTTCGCCGAACACCGGGGAGCTGTTTTTT. Amino acids: CATTTSPNTGELFF. The chain uses TRBV5-1 and TRBJ2-2; D unclear. V was pared by 9 bases and J by 0 bases, with 12 bases between. Germline V lookup: CDR1 SGHRS, CDR2 YFSETQ. The CDR3 has 14 residues.

This clonotype was seen more than once but under ten times. The chain couples TRBV6-6 to TRBJ2-5; 10 bases align to TRBD2. CDR1 is MNHNY and CDR2 is SVGAGI in the germline V gene (reference sequence). CDR3 length: 16 residues. J gave up 5 bases and V 5 bases, and 11 bases lay outside the gene matches. The DNA of the CDR3 is TGTGCCAGCAGTAAATCTTCTAGCGGGGGTTGGGAGACCCAGTACTTC. This translates into CASSKSSSGGWETQYF.

This clonotype was counted only a few times. V and J are TRBV28 and TRBJ2-3, with 7 bases lining up with TRBD1. Germline V gives CDR1 MDHEN, CDR2 SYDVKM. J lost 1 base, V lost 6 bases, and 16 bases had no gene match. CDR3 length equals 18 residues. CDR3 coding DNA: TGTGCCAGCAGCATAAGGGGTCGTACAGGGGACCGCACAGATACGCAGTATTTT. Translated: CASSIRGRTGDRTDTQYF.

The chain links TRBV7-2 to TRBJ1-1; 7 bases line up with TRBD1. The V segment lost 7 bases and the J segment 5 bases; nucleotides outside the gene matches: 7. The CDR3 has 13 amino acids. The germline CDR1 and CDR2 sequences are SGHTA and FQGNSA. The DNA for the CDR3 is TGTGCCAGCACTCCAGGGGGATGGACTGAAGCTTTCTTT. It codes for CASTPGGWTEAFF.

V is TRBV29-1 and J is TRBJ2-2; unclear D gene. Germline V gene lookup returns CDR1 SQVTM and CDR2 ANQGSEA. V was pared by 4 bases and J by 0 bases, with 9 bases between. CDR3 length: 14 amino acids. As DNA, the CDR3 is TGCAGCGTTGTGAAGGGCTCGAACACCGGGGAGCTGTTTTTT. As protein: CSVVKGSNTGELFF.

The chain couples TRBV20-1 to TRBJ2-7; D gene uncertain. This CDR3 has 12 residues. V was pared by 3 bases and J by 2 bases, with 8 bases between. Germline V gene data show CDR1 as DFQATT and CDR2 as SNEGSKA (reference sequence). This CDR3 reads CSASGQAYEQYF. CDR3 sequence (DNA): TGCAGTGCTAGTGGCCAAGCCTACGAGCAGTACTTC.

DNA for the CDR3: TGTGCCAGCTCCGGGACAGGGGCTTCCCAGCAGTACTTC. It yields the protein CASSGTGASQQYF. V gene TRBV27 combines with J gene TRBJ2-7; TRBD1 agrees at 10 bases. The ends lost 8 bases at V and 8 bases at J; junction bases unmatched: 9. Germline V CDR1 and CDR2: MNHEY, SMNVEV (reference sequence). The CDR3 has 13 residues.

This clonotype came up a few times. The chain employs TRBV20-1 and TRBJ2-1; no firm D call. Germline CDR1 is DFQATT and CDR2 is SNEGSKA (reference sequence). V gave up 0 bases and J gave up 3 bases, with 12 bases separating them. The CDR3 is 15 residues long. The CDR3 DNA reads TGCAGTGCTAGAGAAGGGCAGGAGAGCTACAATGAGCAGTTCTTC. Translation gives CSAREGQESYNEQFF.

This clonotype was counted ten times or more. At one end the junction does not follow the germline gene, possibly because of a read error. The chain employs TRBV4-1 and TRBJ2-7; D ambiguous. The CDR3 has 12 amino acids. Germline V gives CDR1 MGHRA, CDR2 YSYEKL. CDR3 residues: CASSQNSYEQYF. The CDR3, as DNA: TGTGCCAGCAGCCAAAACTCCTACGAGCAGTACTTC.

This clonotype was detected only a few times. The V gene is TRBV11-3, the J gene TRBJ1-1, with D unresolved. This CDR3 contains 12 residues. V was cut by 5 bases and J by 2 bases, with 6 bases left in between. The germline CDR1 and CDR2 sequences are SGHNT and YENEEA. The CDR3 loop reads CASSGPNTEAFF. CDR3 DNA: TGTGCCAGCAGCGGCCCCAACACTGAAGCTTTCTTT.